This passage covers 25 T cell receptor beta chains from one sample sequenced in a study of T cells in women clearing cervical HPV infection. The data were produced by immunoSEQ multiplex PCR, yet TCRdb's version contains in-frame clones alone and is incomplete. The sample data list tens of thousands of clones. The sequencing input was blood buffy coat. The receptors here all came from a woman aged 18-69 years with a cervical HPV16 infection that either progressed to CIN3+ or cleared (not recorded which).

Note on this clone: The CDR3 end lies 3 residues beyond the end of the read and is filled in from the germline J gene. This chain joins TRBV11-2 and TRBJ2-3; D is possibly TRBD1 (5 bases). CDR1 and CDR2 from the germline V gene are SGHAT and FQNNGV. V lost 5 bases to trimming and J lost 3 bases, with 15 bases between them. This CDR3 contains 15 residues. The DNA read from the CDR3 is TGTGCCAGCAGCCCCCAGGGTTTAAGGACAGATACG. Its protein is CASSPQGLRTDT. The CDR3 in its entirety is CASSPQGLRTDTQYF.

A note on this clone: Germline is not matched at one junction end, which may reflect a read error. The sequenced part of the CDR3 DNA is TGCAGTGCCAAGCCGTCAGCGCCAGAGACG. Translating gives CSAKPSAPET. The entire CDR3 is CSAKPSAPETQYF. The J gene is TRBJ2-3, the V gene TRBV20-1; D gene ambiguous. The DNA ends 3 residues before the CDR3 does, and the rest of the CDR3 is filled in from the germline J gene. This CDR3 is built from 13 residues. The germline gives CDR1 DFQATT, CDR2 SNEGSKA (reference sequence).

A note on this clone: The CDR3 is cut off 3 residues early in the read; its end comes from the germline J gene. In the same sample, other DNA sequences code for this CDR3. The V gene is TRBV7-3, the J gene TRBJ2-1; TRBD2 aligns across 12 bases. The V gene end was trimmed by 4 bases and the J gene end by 4 bases; junction bases not matched to a gene: 5. CDR1 and CDR2 (germline): SGHTA, FQGTGA. The CDR3 totals 16 residues. The part of the CDR3 DNA that was read is TGTGCCAGCAGCTGGGGACTAGCGGGTGTGTACAATGAG. This sequence encodes CASSWGLAGVYNE. The complete CDR3 reads CASSWGLAGVYNEQFF.

By frequency, this clone is medium-sized (0.01 to 0.1%). The read ends 3 residues shy of where the CDR3 ends; the end is completed using the germline J gene. The rearrangement joins TRBV18 to TRBJ2-3; D gene unclear. V was cut by 2 bases and J by 1 base, with 10 bases left in between. The CDR3 contains 15 residues. From germline, CDR1 is KGHSH and CDR2 LQKENI. CDR3 amino acids: CASSPSSSGTDTQYF. CDR3 DNA, as far as it was read: TGTGCCAGCTCACCATCATCCTCAGGCACAGATACG.

In the case of this clone: The observed sequence ends 3 residues before the CDR3 terminus, with the missing tail filled in from the germline J gene. V is TRBV11-3 and J is TRBJ2-7, with TRBD2 identical over 8 bases. Per the germline V gene, CDR1 is SGHNT and CDR2 is YENEEA. The CDR3 runs to 14 residues. With 0 bases clipped from V and 5 bases from J, the junction kept 3 bases outside the gene matches. CDR3 loop: CASSLEAGGHEQYF. The CDR3 DNA, read in part, is TGTGCCAGCAGCTTAGAGGCGGGGGGCCACGAG.

Regarding this clone: The CDR3 end falls 3 residues outside the read, so it is completed with the germline J gene. This chain links TRBV20-1 with TRBJ2-3; weak D call: TRBD1 (5 bases). CDR3 length: 13 amino acids. CDR1 is DFQATT, CDR2 SNEGSKA, per germline (reference sequence). Trimming stripped 2 bases from V and 5 bases from J, with 11 bases between. The CDR3 reads CSARWGPGDTQYF. CDR3 bases read: TGCAGTGCTAGATGGGGCCCAGGAGATACG.

Details on this clone: A junction boundary mismatches the germline segment, possibly from a read error. From the germline J gene comes the end of the CDR3, since the read stops 3 residues before it. Other nucleotide sequences from this sample produce the same CDR3. The chain employs TRBV20-1 and TRBJ1-2; 9 bases line up with TRBD1. The germline V gene has CDR1 DFQATT and CDR2 SNEGSKA (reference sequence). There are 15 residues in the CDR3. The sequenced part of the CDR3 DNA is TGCAGTGCAAACCGACTCGGGACAGGGAATAATGGT. Its protein product is CSANRLGTGNNG. The entire CDR3 reads CSANRLGTGNNGYTF.

As for this clone: The read gets to within 3 residues of the CDR3 end, and the germline J gene fills in the rest. The chain employs TRBV6-1 and TRBJ2-3, with 8 bases lining up with TRBD1. The CDR3 loop spans 15 amino acids. The trim removed 3 bases at V and 3 bases at J, leaving 5 bases unmatched. The germline CDR1 and CDR2 sequences are MNHNS and SASEGT. CDR3 DNA (partial): TGTGCCAGCAGTGACGGACAGGGAACGACAGATACG. Translation gives CASSDGQGTTDT. The entire CDR3 sequence reads CASSDGQGTTDTQYF.

Notes on this clone: The read falls 3 residues short of the CDR3 end, and the missing part is taken from the germline J gene. J is TRBJ2-6 and V is TRBV29-1; 8 positions agree with TRBD2. The CDR3 runs to 15 residues. V lost 3 bases, J lost 4 bases, and 5 bases stayed unmatched. Germline assignment: CDR1 SQVTM and CDR2 ANQGSEA. Incomplete CDR3 DNA: TGCAGCGTTGAGTCGGGAGGGGTCGGGGCCAACGTC. It encodes CSVESGGVGANV. The CDR3 in full is CSVESGGVGANVLTF.

Details on this clone: The CDR3 end falls 3 residues outside the read, so it is completed with the germline J gene. The chain links TRBV11-2 to TRBJ1-5, with D tentatively TRBD1 (6 bases). This CDR3 contains 14 residues. Trimming took off 3 bases at V and 6 bases at J, with 12 bases between the two ends. Germline V CDR1 and CDR2: SGHAT, FQNNGV. The CDR3 sequence: CASSLGGGTQPQHF. The DNA read from the CDR3 is TGTGCCAGCAGCTTGGGGGGGGGCACTCAGCCC. The full variable domain, rest sourced from reference TRBV11-2 and TRBJ1-5, is EAGVAQSPRYKIIEKRQSVAFWCNPISGHATLYWYQQILGQGPKLLIQFQNNGVVDDSQLPKDRFSAERLKGVDSTLKIQPAKLEDSAVYLCASSLGGGTQPQHFGDGTRLSIL.

With regard to this clone: The read terminates 3 residues ahead of where the CDR3 ends, so the germline J gene completes it. The chain employs TRBV18 and TRBJ1-1; D is ambiguous. V was trimmed by 3 bases and J by 5 bases, leaving 10 bases between them. The CDR3 runs to 13 residues. The germline V gene has CDR1 KGHSH and CDR2 LQKENI. The DNA read from the CDR3 is TGTGCCAGCTCACCCGCAGGTGGGACTGAA. It yields the protein CASSPAGGTE. The CDR3, in full, reads CASSPAGGTEAFF.

Remarks on this clone: The CDR3 end is not reached by the read, which stops 3 residues before it; the germline J gene fills it in. The V call is TRBV4-2, the J call TRBJ2-7; maybe TRBD2 (5 bases). The V gene's germline CDR1 is LGHNA and CDR2 YNFKEQ. V gave up 0 bases and J gave up 0 bases, with 12 bases separating them. CDR3 length equals 16 residues. The CDR3 DNA, read in part, is TGTGCCAGCAGCCAAGATTTGGACTTCAGCTCCTACGAG. Protein product: CASSQDLDFSSYE. The full-length CDR3 reads as CASSQDLDFSSYEQYF.

About this clone itself: Read coverage stops 3 residues before the CDR3 terminus; the germline J gene supplies the remainder. The V gene is TRBV2, the J gene TRBJ1-1; 7 nucleotides line up with TRBD1. This CDR3 has 14 amino acids. V shed 6 bases, J shed 0 bases, and the junction held 4 bases outside the gene matches. Per germline, CDR1 SNHLY and CDR2 FYNNEI. CDR3 bases read: TGTGCCAGCAGCGGGACAGTAATGAACACTGAA. The encoded protein is CASSGTVMNTE. The entire CDR3 sequence reads CASSGTVMNTEAFF.

Turning to this clone: The CDR3 extends 3 residues past the end of the read, so its final part is completed from the germline J gene. This rearrangement joins TRBV19 to TRBJ1-1, with 7 bases fitting TRBD1. There are 16 residues in the CDR3. V dropped 2 bases and J dropped 4; count of bases not matched to a gene: 10. Per germline, CDR1 LNHDA and CDR2 SQIVND (reference sequence). The sequenced CDR3 bases are TGTGCCAGTAGTATAACGGCAGGGGGAATGGGCACTGAA. This sequence encodes CASSITAGGMGTE. The full CDR3 protein reads CASSITAGGMGTEAFF.

Concerning this clone: The read terminates 3 residues ahead of where the CDR3 ends, so the germline J gene completes it. The J gene is TRBJ2-1, the V gene TRBV19; TRBD1 aligns across 7 bases. This CDR3 is built from 16 residues. With 3 bases clipped from V and 0 bases from J, the junction kept 5 bases outside the gene matches. Germline V gene data show CDR1 as LNHDA and CDR2 as SQIVND (reference sequence). This CDR3 reads CASSIKAGGSYNEQFF. The CDR3 DNA, read in part, is TGTGCCAGTAGTATTAAGGCAGGGGGCTCCTACAATGAG.

Points on this clone: Read sequence stops 3 residues before the CDR3 end, and the germline J gene provides the missing end. The chain has TRBV6-1 and TRBJ2-7; D unclear. This CDR3 has 15 residues. Trimming pared 1 base from V and 0 bases from J, leaving 10 bases between. Germline V gene sequence: CDR1 MNHNS, CDR2 SASEGT. The CDR3 is CASSEGYSYSYEQYF. The sequenced CDR3 bases are TGTGCCAGCAGTGAAGGGTACTCATACTCCTACGAG.

In the case of this clone: The read terminates 3 residues before the CDR3 end, so the remaining end is supplied by the germline J gene. The chain recombines TRBV5-1 with TRBJ2-1, with 9 bases identical to TRBD2. The V and J ends lost 4 bases and 4 bases, in that order; junction bases with no gene match: 6. Germline lookup yields CDR1 SGHRS and CDR2 YFSETQ. CDR3 length equals 15 residues. The CDR3 here is CASSHNSGRYNEQFF. The part of the CDR3 DNA that was read is TGCGCCAGCAGCCATAATAGCGGGAGATACAATGAG.

As regards this clone: The read comes to an end 3 residues before the CDR3 does, leaving the germline J gene to fill in the end. The chain joins TRBV19 to TRBJ1-2; D uncertain. This CDR3 is built from 13 residues. Germline CDR1 LNHDA, CDR2 SQIVND (reference sequence). Partial CDR3 DNA: TGTGCCAGTATCGGACTAGCAGGAGATACC. Translated: CASIGLAGDT. The full CDR3 is CASIGLAGDTYTF.

With regard to this clone: With the read ending 3 residues before the CDR3 end, the germline J gene is used to fill in that end. V and J are TRBV6-2 or TRBV6-3 and TRBJ2-7; the D is unclear. V lost 11 bases to trimming and J lost 3 bases, with 14 bases between them. Looked up from germline, CDR1 is MNHEY and CDR2 is SVGEGT. The length of the CDR3 is 12 residues. Here the CDR3 reads CAVGEGYYEQYF. Partial CDR3 DNA: TGTGCCGTAGGAGAAGGGTACTACGAG.

Note on this clone: The read ends 3 residues before the CDR3 terminus; that terminus is restored from the germline J gene. The chain combines TRBV5-1 with TRBJ2-7; possibly TRBD2 for D (7 bases). V was trimmed by 5 bases and J by 0 bases, leaving 15 bases between them. Germline values: CDR1 SGHRS, CDR2 YFSETQ. The CDR3 runs 15 residues. This CDR3 is CASSIQGGVSYEQYF. CDR3 DNA (partial): TGCGCCAGCAGTATACAGGGAGGGGTCTCCTACGAG. Supplemented by reference TRBV5-1 and TRBJ2-7, the full variable domain reads KAGVTQTPRYLIKTRGQQVTLSCSPISGHRSVSWYQQTPGQGLQFLFEYFSETQRNKGNFPGRFSGRQFSNSRSEMNVSTLELGDSALYLCASSIQGGVSYEQYFGPGTRLTVT.

Details on this clone: The CDR3 is cut off 3 residues early in the read; its end comes from the germline J gene. Other DNA sequences in the sample encode the same CDR3. The V and J genes are TRBV12-3 or TRBV12-4 and TRBJ2-7; 9 nucleotides line up with TRBD2. V shed 5 bases and J 2 bases; nucleotides not matched to a gene: 7. The CDR3 sequence is 15 residues long. The CDR3 loop is CASSPTSGRTYEQYF. The CDR3 DNA, read in part, is TGTGCCAGCAGTCCGACTAGCGGTAGGACCTACGAG.

Notes on this clone: The read falls 3 residues short of the CDR3 end, and the missing part is taken from the germline J gene. This chain joins TRBV30 and TRBJ1-2; 9 positions match TRBD1. There are 11 residues in the CDR3. V was clipped by 7 bases and J by 5 bases; unmatched bases: 2. Germline values: CDR1 GTSNPN, CDR2 SVGIG (reference sequence). The covered CDR3 bases are TGTGCCTTGGACAGGGGATATGGC. It is translated as CALDRGYG. The full-length CDR3 reads as CALDRGYGYTF.

Comments on this clone: The read is 3 residues too short to cover the CDR3 end, so that end is filled in from the germline J gene. This chain joins TRBV29-1 and TRBJ1-2; a possible D gene is TRBD1 (5 bases). CDR1 and CDR2 (germline): SQVTM, ANQGSEA. The CDR3 contains 10 residues. Partial CDR3 DNA: TGCAGCGTTTCTGACAGCCTC. Encoded protein: CSVSDSL. In full, the CDR3 reads CSVSDSLYTF.

Details on this clone: The CDR3 goes on 3 residues after the read ends, and that part is filled in from the germline J gene. The V call is TRBV19, the J call TRBJ1-2, with D tentatively TRBD1 (5 bases). Germline V gene lookup returns CDR1 LNHDA and CDR2 SQIVND (reference sequence). The CDR3 consists of 15 residues. Here the CDR3 reads CASSIKAGLTRGYTF. Partial CDR3 DNA: TGTGCCAGTAGTATAAAAGCAGGGCTGACGAGGGGC.

Of note for this clone: The sequence runs out 3 residues before the end of the CDR3; the remainder is reconstructed from the germline J gene. This chain connects TRBV19 to TRBJ2-1, with 12 bases matching TRBD2. The CDR3 loop spans 16 amino acids. Trimming removed 5 bases from V and 4 bases from J; junction bases left unmatched: 6. CDR1 is LNHDA, CDR2 SQIVND, per germline (reference sequence). The CDR3 here is CASSARLAGVYNEQFF. CDR3 DNA (partial): TGTGCCAGTAGTGCGAGACTAGCGGGGGTATACAATGAG.